What follows are 13 T cell receptor beta chains derived from one specimen sequenced in a study of regulatory T cells in long-lasting Graves disease. Construction of the TCR beta libraries employed iRepertoire HTBI primers in conjunction with Arm-PCR of CDR3 regions. TCRdb analysed the multiplex PCR reads with MiXCR anew, one entry per CDR3 protein. Of some 450,000 distinct CDR3 sequences listed, about 17% are singletons. Regarding time point: newly diagnosed GD, antithyroid drugs for less than 3 months. RNA from PBMCs was the source of the TCR library. The sample was also reused in another study, on T cells in Graves' hyperthyroidism and ophthalmopathy.

This sample comprised peripheral blood mononuclear cells (PBMCs), obtained at new diagnosis, from a patient treated with antithyroid drugs. Every receptor here comes from a woman aged 25 to 39 with Graves disease.

At least ten counts were recorded for this clonotype. The chain uses TRBV27 and TRBJ2-3; TRBD2 matches 7 bases. The junction had 9 bases not matched to a gene; V was cut back by 5 bases and J by 1 base. CDR1 and CDR2 from the germline V gene are MNHEY and SMNVEV (reference sequence). The CDR3 runs to 16 residues. In DNA, the CDR3 is TGTGCCAGCAGTAATCTAGCGGACCTCCGCACAGATACGCAGTATTTT. The encoded protein is CASSNLADLRTDTQYF.

The chain uses TRBV12-3 or TRBV12-4 and TRBJ2-5; either TRBD1 or TRBD2 may supply D (5 bases each). The CDR3 consists of 15 residues. V was clipped by 6 bases and J by 2 bases, with 16 bases between them. The CDR3 sequence: CASSAGTPPQETQYF. The CDR3 DNA sequence: TGTGCCAGCAGCGCCGGGACCCCACCGCAAGAGACCCAGTACTTC.

This clonotype was found many times. The chain recombines TRBV24-1 with TRBJ2-1; D remains unclear. V was clipped by 3 bases and J by 0 bases, with 5 bases between them. Germline CDR1 and CDR2: KGHDR and SFDVKD. The CDR3 consists of 14 residues. The CDR3 sequence is CATSDPPSYNEQFF. Written as DNA, the CDR3 is TGTGCCACCAGTGATCCGCCCTCCTACAATGAGCAGTTCTTC.

This chain connects TRBV4-2 to TRBJ1-1, with TRBD1 matching over 8 bases. V lost 1 base, J lost 7 bases, and 8 bases stayed unmatched. Looked up from germline, CDR1 is LGHNA and CDR2 is YNFKEQ. The CDR3 spans 15 residues. CDR3 nucleotides: TGTGCCAGCAGCCAAGCCCCGACAGGGGACATTGAAGCTTTCTTT. It encodes CASSQAPTGDIEAFF.

The CDR3 DNA is TGTGCCATCAGTGAGACAGATACGCAGTATTTT. The encoded protein is CAISETDTQYF. The chain has TRBV10-3 and TRBJ2-3, with D uncertain. Germline assignment: CDR1 ENHRY and CDR2 SYGVKD. V lost 2 bases, J lost 3 bases, and 0 bases lay in between. The CDR3 runs 11 residues.

This clonotype has a count of ten or more. The chain joins TRBV20-1 to TRBJ2-2; D is perhaps TRBD2 (5 bases). CDR1 and CDR2 (germline): DFQATT, SNEGSKA (reference sequence). The CDR3 is 13 amino acids. Trimming removed 0 bases from V and 7 bases from J, with 9 bases in between. The CDR3 coding sequence is TGCAGTGCTAGAGATGGGAGTGTCGGGGAGCTGTTTTTT. This encodes CSARDGSVGELFF.

The table lists this clonotype with many counts. The gene calls are TRBV7-3 and TRBJ2-3; 11 bases are a match to TRBD1. Near its end, the DNA agrees better with TRBJ2-1, so the J call may be wrong. The CDR3 is 14 residues long. Germline loops: CDR1 SGHTA, CDR2 FQGTGA. DNA of the CDR3: TGTGCCAGCAGCACGGACAGGGGGCTCAATGAGCAGTTCTTC. Translating it yields CASSTDRGLNEQFF.

This chain joins TRBV20-1 and TRBJ2-2; 8 nucleotides align to TRBD1. The CDR3 totals 15 residues. V was clipped by 6 bases and J by 5 bases; unmatched bases: 11. Germline values: CDR1 DFQATT, CDR2 SNEGSKA (reference sequence). CDR3 nucleotides: TGCAGTGCCCCCCCCCGGGACAGGCGGACCGGGGAGCTGTTTTTT. This translates into CSAPPRDRRTGELFF.

This clonotype was picked up many times. CDR3 in DNA: TGTGCCAGCAGTCCACCCGGGACCGGAAACATTCAGTACTTC. It is translated as CASSPPGTGNIQYF. The chain has TRBV28 and TRBJ2-4; either TRBD1 or TRBD2 may supply D (5 bases each). V was clipped by 5 bases and J by 6 bases, with 14 bases between them. This CDR3 has 14 residues. Per the germline V gene, CDR1 is MDHEN and CDR2 is SYDVKM. The full variable domain, rest sourced from reference TRBV28 and TRBJ2-4, is DVKVTQSSRYLVKRTGEKVFLECVQDMDHENMFWYRQDPGLGLRLIYFSYDVKMKEKGDIPEGYSVSREKKERFSLILESASTNQTSMYLCASSPPGTGNIQYFGAGTRLSVL.

The chain employs TRBV20-1 and TRBJ1-1; tentative D call: TRBD1 (6 bases). The CDR3 covers 15 residues. Trimming took off 3 bases at V and 5 bases at J, with 19 bases between the two ends. CDR1 is DFQATT, CDR2 SNEGSKA, per germline (reference sequence). The chain's CDR3 is CSASRILGGSTEAFF. CDR3 bases: TGCAGTGCTAGTAGGATTCTGGGGGGCTCGACTGAAGCTTTCTTT.

This clonotype appeared many times. This rearrangement joins TRBV27 to TRBJ2-5; 11 bases are shared with TRBD1. CDR3 length: 15 residues. J gave up 4 bases and V 6 bases, and 7 bases lay outside the gene matches. The germline CDR1 and CDR2 sequences are MNHEY and SMNVEV (reference sequence). The CDR3 DNA is TGTGCCAGCAGAGAGGACAGGGGGCGCAGAGAGACCCAGTACTTC. Amino acids: CASREDRGRRETQYF.

The V gene is TRBV13, the J gene TRBJ2-5; perhaps TRBD1 as D (6 bases). The CDR3 runs to 15 residues. CDR1 PRHDT and CDR2 FYEKMQ come from the germline V gene (reference sequence). The ends were cut back, 4 bases at V and 1 base at J, with 13 bases in the middle. CDR3 sequence: CASSYRTAIQETQYF. CDR3 DNA: TGTGCCAGCAGCTACCGGACAGCGATCCAAGAGACCCAGTACTTC.

This clonotype was detected ten times or more. For the CDR3, the DNA is TGTGCCAGCAGTTCCGACACCGATAATGAAAAACTGTTTTTT. Its translation: CASSSDTDNEKLFF. This rearrangement joins TRBV28 to TRBJ1-4; D gene ambiguous. Germline CDR1 reads MDHEN; CDR2 reads SYDVKM. The CDR3 extends over 14 amino acids. V gave up 4 bases and J gave up 4 bases, with 10 bases separating them.